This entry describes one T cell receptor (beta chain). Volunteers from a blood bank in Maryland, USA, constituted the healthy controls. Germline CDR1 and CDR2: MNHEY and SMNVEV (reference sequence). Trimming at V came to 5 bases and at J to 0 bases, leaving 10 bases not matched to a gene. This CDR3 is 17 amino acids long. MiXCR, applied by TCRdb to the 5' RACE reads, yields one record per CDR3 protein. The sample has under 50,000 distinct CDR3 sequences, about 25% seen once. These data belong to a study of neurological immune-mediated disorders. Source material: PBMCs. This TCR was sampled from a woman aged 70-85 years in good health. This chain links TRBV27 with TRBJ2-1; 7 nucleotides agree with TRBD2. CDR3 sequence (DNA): TGTGCCAGCAGTCCCCCCCGGGGGGTGAGCTCCTACAATGAGCAGTTCTTC. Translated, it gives CASSPPRGVSSYNEQFF.